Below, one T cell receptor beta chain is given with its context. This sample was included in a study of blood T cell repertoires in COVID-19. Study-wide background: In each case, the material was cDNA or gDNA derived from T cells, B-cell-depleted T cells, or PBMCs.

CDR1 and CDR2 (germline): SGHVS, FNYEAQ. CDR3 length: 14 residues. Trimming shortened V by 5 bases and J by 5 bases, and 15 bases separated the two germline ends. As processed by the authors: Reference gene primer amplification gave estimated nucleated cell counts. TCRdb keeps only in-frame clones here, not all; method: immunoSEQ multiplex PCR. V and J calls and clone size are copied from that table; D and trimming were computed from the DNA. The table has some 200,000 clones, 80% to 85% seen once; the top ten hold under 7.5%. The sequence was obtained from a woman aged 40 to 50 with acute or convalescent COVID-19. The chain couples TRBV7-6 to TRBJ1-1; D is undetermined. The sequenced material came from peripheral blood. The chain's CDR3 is CASSPTLTRTEAFF. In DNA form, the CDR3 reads TGTGCCAGCAGCCCTACACTGACGAGGACTGAAGCTTTCTTT.